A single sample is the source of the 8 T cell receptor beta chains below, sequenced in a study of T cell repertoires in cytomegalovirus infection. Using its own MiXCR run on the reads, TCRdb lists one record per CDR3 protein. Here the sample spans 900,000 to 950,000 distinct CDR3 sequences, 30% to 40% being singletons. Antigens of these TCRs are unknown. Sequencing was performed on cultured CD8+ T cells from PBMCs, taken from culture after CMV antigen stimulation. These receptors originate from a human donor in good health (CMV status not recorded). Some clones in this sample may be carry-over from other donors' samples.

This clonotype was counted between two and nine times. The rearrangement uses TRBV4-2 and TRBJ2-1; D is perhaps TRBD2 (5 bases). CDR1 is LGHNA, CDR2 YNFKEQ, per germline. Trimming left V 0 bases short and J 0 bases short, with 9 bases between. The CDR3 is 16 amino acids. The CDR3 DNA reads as TGTGCCAGCAGCCAAGATACGGGGAGCTCCTACAATGAGCAGTTCTTC. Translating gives CASSQDTGSSYNEQFF.

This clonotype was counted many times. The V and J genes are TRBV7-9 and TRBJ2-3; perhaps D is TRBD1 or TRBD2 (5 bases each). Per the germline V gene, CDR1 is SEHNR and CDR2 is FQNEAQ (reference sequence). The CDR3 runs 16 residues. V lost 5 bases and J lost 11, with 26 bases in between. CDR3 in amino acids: CASSTGDGSVGIRQYF. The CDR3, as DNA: TGTGCCAGCAGCACTGGGGACGGATCGGTCGGTATTAGGCAGTATTTT.

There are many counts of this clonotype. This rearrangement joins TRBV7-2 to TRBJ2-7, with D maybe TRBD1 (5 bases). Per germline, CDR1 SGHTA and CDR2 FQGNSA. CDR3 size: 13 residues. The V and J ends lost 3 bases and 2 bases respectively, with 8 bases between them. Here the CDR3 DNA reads TGTGCCAGCAGCTTGGAAGGGGCCTACGAGCAGTACTTC. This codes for CASSLEGAYEQYF.

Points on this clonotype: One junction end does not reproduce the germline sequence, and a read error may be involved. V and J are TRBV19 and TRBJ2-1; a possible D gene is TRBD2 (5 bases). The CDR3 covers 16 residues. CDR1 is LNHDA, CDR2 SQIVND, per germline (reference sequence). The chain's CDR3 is CASSSGPSGLYNEQLF. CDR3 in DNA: TGTGCCAGTAGTAGCGGACCTTCCGGACTCTACAATGAGCAGCTCTTC.

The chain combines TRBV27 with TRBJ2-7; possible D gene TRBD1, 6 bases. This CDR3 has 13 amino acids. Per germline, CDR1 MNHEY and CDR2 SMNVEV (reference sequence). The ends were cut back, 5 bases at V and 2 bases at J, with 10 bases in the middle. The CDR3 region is CASSQTGPYEQYV. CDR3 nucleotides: TGTGCCAGCAGTCAAACAGGGCCCTACGAGCAGTACGTC.

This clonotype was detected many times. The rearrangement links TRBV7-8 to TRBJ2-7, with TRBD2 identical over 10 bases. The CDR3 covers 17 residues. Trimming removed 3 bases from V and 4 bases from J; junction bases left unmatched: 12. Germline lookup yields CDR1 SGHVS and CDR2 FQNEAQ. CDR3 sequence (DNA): TGTGCCAGCAGCTTTGCCAGAGCGGGGGGGGTGAGATACGAGCAGTACTTC. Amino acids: CASSFARAGGVRYEQYF.

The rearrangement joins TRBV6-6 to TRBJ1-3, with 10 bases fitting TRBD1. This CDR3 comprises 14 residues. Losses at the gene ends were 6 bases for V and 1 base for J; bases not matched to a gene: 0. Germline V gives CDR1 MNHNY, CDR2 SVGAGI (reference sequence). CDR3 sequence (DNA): TGTGCCAGCAGGGACAGGGGGTCTGGAAACACCATATATTTT. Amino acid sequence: CASRDRGSGNTIYF.

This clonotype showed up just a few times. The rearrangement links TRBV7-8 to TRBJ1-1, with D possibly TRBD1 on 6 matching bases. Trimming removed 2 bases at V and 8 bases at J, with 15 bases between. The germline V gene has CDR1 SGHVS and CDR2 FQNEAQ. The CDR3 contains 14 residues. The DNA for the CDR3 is TGTGCCAGCAGCTTAAGGCACTTAGACAGGGAAGCTTTCTTT. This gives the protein CASSLRHLDREAFF.